A single sample gave rise to the 18 T cell receptor beta chains below, sequenced in a study of vaccination and CD4 T cells after COVID-19. Scientists ran DNA taken from cultured CD4+ T cells through the Oncomine TCR Beta short-read assay for sequencing. One entry per CDR3 protein, called by TCRdb with MiXCR from the PCR reads. The sample has almost 20,000 distinct CDR3 sequences, roughly 50% seen once; the top ten hold around 3%. Noted treatment: approximately 9-day PBMC culture with coronavirus spike peptide pools or control peptides (ViraFEST assay). These TCRs are of unknown antigen specificity. Here the sequenced sample was CD4+ T cells from blood, cultured in vitro, taken after SARS-CoV-2 vaccination. Receptor source: a human donor who had recovered from COVID-19.

The chain recombines TRBV12-3 or TRBV12-4 with TRBJ2-6; tentative D call: TRBD1 (5 bases). The ends were cut back, 4 bases at V and 4 bases at J, with 11 bases in the middle. The CDR3 length is 15 residues. The CDR3 DNA reads as TGTGCCAGCAGTTACCGATGGACAGGGGCCAACGTCCTGACTTTC. As protein: CASSYRWTGANVLTF.

This clonotype has just a few counts. The gene calls are TRBV5-4 and TRBJ1-1, with D hard to call. Germline V CDR1 and CDR2: SGHNT, YYREEE (reference sequence). V was shortened by 0 bases and J by 1 base, with 7 bases between the two germline ends. CDR3 size: 14 residues. CDR3 residues: CASSLDLQNTEAFF. The CDR3 DNA is TGTGCCAGCAGCTTGGACCTGCAGAACACTGAAGCTTTCTTT.

The chain is built from TRBV28 and TRBJ1-2, with 9 nucleotides matching TRBD1. In germline, CDR1 is MDHEN, CDR2 SYDVKM. This CDR3 spans 14 amino acids. Losses at the gene ends were 5 bases for V and 7 bases for J; bases not matched to a gene: 8. CDR3 nucleotides: TGTGCCAGCAGTCTGAACAGGGGGCAGGGTGGCTACACCTTC. This sequence encodes CASSLNRGQGGYTF.

This clonotype has only one observation. The rearrangement uses TRBV25-1 and TRBJ2-1; D might be TRBD2 (6 bases). V dropped 5 bases and J dropped 1 base, with 12 bases sitting between them. From germline, CDR1 is MGHDK and CDR2 SYGVNS. The CDR3 length is 15 residues. In DNA form, the CDR3 reads TGTGCCAGCAGTTACAGCGGGCTGTCCTACAATGAGCAGTTCTTC. The encoded protein is CASSYSGLSYNEQFF. Based on the CDR3 plus reference TRBV25-1 and TRBJ2-1, the full variable domain is EADIYQTPRYLVIGTGKKITLECSQTMGHDKMYWYQQDPGMELHLIHYSYGVNSTEKGDLSSESTVSRIRTEHFPLTLESARPSHTSQYLCASSYSGLSYNEQFFGPGTRLTVL.

V is TRBV2 and J is TRBJ2-7, with TRBD2 as a possible D gene (7 bases). V lost 8 bases and J 6 bases, leaving 17 bases between the germline ends. The length of the CDR3 is 13 residues. Germline loops: CDR1 SNHLY, CDR2 FYNNEI. The CDR3 here is CASGGGRSGEQYF. The CDR3 nucleotides read TGTGCCAGCGGGGGGGGCCGCTCCGGCGAGCAGTACTTC.

The V gene is TRBV19, the J gene TRBJ1-6; a possible D gene is TRBD1 (6 bases). The CDR3 is made up of 15 amino acids. Germline-derived CDR1 and CDR2 are LNHDA and SQIVND (reference sequence). Trimming stripped 6 bases from V and 10 bases from J, with 19 bases between. The CDR3: CASSITGRGESPLHF. The DNA for the CDR3 is TGTGCCAGTAGCATTACGGGTAGGGGGGAATCACCCCTCCACTTT. The full variable domain, rest sourced from reference TRBV19 and TRBJ1-6, is DGGITQSPKYLFRKEGQNVTLSCEQNLNHDAMYWYRQDPGQGLRLIYYSQIVNDFQKGDIAEGYSVSREKKESFPLTVTSAQKNPTAFYLCASSITGRGESPLHFGNGTRLTVT.

V gene TRBV28 combines with J gene TRBJ1-1; D is ambiguous. The V gene lost 7 bases and the J gene lost 6 bases, with 18 bases spanning the gap. The CDR3 totals 14 residues. Per the germline V gene, CDR1 is MDHEN and CDR2 is SYDVKM. The CDR3 is CASIPPGRLPEAFF. Written as DNA, the CDR3 is TGTGCCAGCATCCCGCCGGGGAGGCTCCCTGAAGCTTTCTTT.

This clonotype has only a few counts. The chain joins TRBV28 to TRBJ1-5; 7 bases fit TRBD1. V dropped 5 bases and J dropped 6; count of bases not matched to a gene: 10. From germline, CDR1 is MDHEN and CDR2 SYDVKM. This CDR3 region has 15 residues. CDR3 nucleotides: TGTGCCAGCAGTCCAAGACAGGGCCCTAGTCAGCCCCAGCATTTT. As protein: CASSPRQGPSQPQHF.

In its sample, this clonotype was seen once. The DNA for the CDR3 is TGTGCCAGCAGTCCGACAGCCACAGATACGCAGTATTTT. Translation gives CASSPTATDTQYF. The V call is TRBV25-1, the J call TRBJ2-3; D may be TRBD1 (5 bases). Per the germline V gene, CDR1 is MGHDK and CDR2 is SYGVNS. The CDR3 runs to 13 residues. Trimming stripped 5 bases from V and 2 bases from J, with 8 bases between.

The chain uses TRBV10-3 and TRBJ2-1, with D possibly matching TRBD2 (5 bases). CDR1 is ENHRY and CDR2 is SYGVKD in the germline V gene. V was shortened by 0 bases and J by 8 bases, with 8 bases between the two germline ends. CDR3 size: 13 residues. CDR3 bases: TGTGCCATCAGTGAGTCCCCGAGGGATGAGCAGTTCTTC. Translation gives CAISESPRDEQFF.

This clonotype has more than one count but fewer than ten. CDR3 DNA: TGTGCCAGCAGCCAGGACAGGGGGATGAACACTGAAGCTTTCTTT. Translation: CASSQDRGMNTEAFF. The gene calls are TRBV7-8 and TRBJ1-1, with 10 bases that match TRBD1. The CDR3 consists of 15 residues. Germline V gene data show CDR1 as SGHVS and CDR2 as FQNEAQ. V was clipped by 5 bases and J by 0 bases; unmatched bases: 3.

V and J are TRBV27 and TRBJ2-7; TRBD2 agrees at 10 bases. The trim removed 5 bases at V and 3 bases at J, leaving 4 bases unmatched. Per the germline V gene, CDR1 is MNHEY and CDR2 is SMNVEV (reference sequence). This CDR3 contains 14 residues. CDR3 region: CASSVTSGVYEQYF. The CDR3 nucleotides are TGTGCCAGCAGTGTAACTAGCGGGGTCTACGAGCAGTACTTC.

The rearrangement joins TRBV20-1 to TRBJ1-1; D remains ambiguous. This CDR3 has 13 residues. Germline CDR1 DFQATT, CDR2 SNEGSKA (reference sequence). The ends were cut back, 2 bases at V and 0 bases at J, with 7 bases in the middle. The CDR3 sequence is CSARRPVNTEAFF. In DNA, the CDR3 is TGCAGTGCTAGACGGCCAGTGAACACTGAAGCTTTCTTT.

There are a few counts of this clonotype. This chain joins TRBV18 and TRBJ1-1; D is unresolved. Trimming removed 5 bases from V and 1 base from J, with 11 bases in between. CDR1 and CDR2 from the germline V gene are KGHSH and LQKENI. The CDR3 runs 14 residues. CDR3 bases: TGTGCCAGCTCAACGACCGATAGGAACACTGAAGCTTTCTTT. It is translated as CASSTTDRNTEAFF.

This clonotype turned up a few times. The chain has TRBV7-9 and TRBJ1-5; D unresolved. This CDR3 contains 14 residues. Germline assignment: CDR1 SEHNR and CDR2 FQNEAQ (reference sequence). V gave up 5 bases and J gave up 11 bases, with 19 bases separating them. The CDR3 nucleotides read TGTGCCAGCAGCGGTTTGGACGGGAGGGAAGCCCAGCATTTT. This gives the protein CASSGLDGREAQHF.

The chain links TRBV29-1 to TRBJ1-2, with unresolved D. Between the trimmed V and J ends, which lost 4 bases and 6 bases, there was a span of 12 bases. Germline V gene sequence: CDR1 SQVTM, CDR2 ANQGSEA. The CDR3 totals 12 residues. CDR3 amino acids: CSVALPTDGYTF. The DNA of the CDR3 is TGCAGCGTTGCCTTACCGACGGATGGCTACACCTTC.

The rearrangement links TRBV12-3 or TRBV12-4 to TRBJ1-3, with D hard to call. V lost 6 bases and J 0 bases, leaving 15 bases between the germline ends. There are 16 residues in the CDR3. CDR3 DNA sequence: TGTGCCAGCAGCAAGACCCCGACCACCTCTGGAAACACCATATATTTT. It encodes CASSKTPTTSGNTIYF.

This clonotype is medium-sized by share. V is TRBV2 and J is TRBJ2-5; the match to TRBD1 covers 9 bases. The CDR3 is 14 residues long. The V gene's germline CDR1 is SNHLY and CDR2 FYNNEI. V lost 7 bases and J lost 4; bases outside the gene matches: 7. The CDR3 region has the DNA TGTGCCAGCATCCGAACAGGGGGCCTAGAGACCCAGTACTTC. Protein: CASIRTGGLETQYF.